The 18 T cell receptor beta chains given below trace back to one sample, sequenced in a study of cytomegalovirus exposure and HLA in healthy donors. The primer mix had 60 Vbeta and 13 Jbeta primers. The table came from immunoSEQ multiplex PCR; TCRdb's copy has only in-frame clones and leaves some out. The sample consists of 81,000 or so clones, 77% of them appearing once. The sequenced sample was PBMCs. The origin of the receptors is a man between 45 and 60 years old in good health and CMV-seropositive.

The chain carries TRBV21-1 and TRBJ2-7; TRBD2 was called by the table and not checked on the DNA. TRBV21-1 is a listed pseudogene. The CDR3 runs to 14 residues. The CDR3 DNA sequence: TGTGCCAGCAGCAAAACGGGGATAGGATACGAGCAGTACTTC. It codes for CASSKTGIGYEQYF.

The chain is built from TRBV7-2 and TRBJ2-3, with 7 bases aligning to TRBD1. This CDR3 spans 14 amino acids. V shed 3 bases, J shed 6 bases, and the junction held 6 bases outside the gene matches. CDR1 is SGHTA and CDR2 is FQGNSA in the germline V gene. The CDR3, as DNA: TGTGCCAGCAGCTTCACGACAGGGAGCGATACGCAGTATTTT. This gives the protein CASSFTTGSDTQYF. Together with reference TRBV7-2 and TRBJ2-3, the CDR3 gives the full variable domain: GAGVSQSPSNKVTEKGKDVELRCDPISGHTALYWYRQSLGQGLEFLIYFQGNSAPDKSGLPSDRFSAERTGGSVSTLTIQRTQQEDSAVYLCASSFTTGSDTQYFGPGTRLTVL.

The CDR3 DNA is TGTGCCAGCAGCACACCTTTGAGCGGGAGACTGCCGAACACCGGGGAGCTGTTTTTT. Translation: CASSTPLSGRLPNTGELFF. The V and J genes are TRBV5-4 and TRBJ2-2; 8 bases are a match to TRBD2. Trimming removed 4 bases from V and 0 bases from J; junction bases left unmatched: 14. The CDR3 is 19 residues long. The germline V gene has CDR1 SGHNT and CDR2 YYREEE (reference sequence).

The chain couples TRBV20-1 to TRBJ2-7; D ambiguous. The germline V gene encodes CDR1 DFQATT and CDR2 SNEGSKA (reference sequence). This CDR3 comprises 11 residues. Trimming took 0 bases from V and 9 from J, leaving 9 bases between them. The CDR3 loop reads CSARDLSVQYF. The CDR3 coding sequence is TGCAGTGCTAGAGATCTCTCTGTGCAGTACTTC.

This sequence joins TRBV19 and TRBJ1-5; the match to TRBD1 covers 9 bases. The germline V gene has CDR1 LNHDA and CDR2 SQIVND (reference sequence). The J segment lost 5 bases and the V segment lost 5 bases, leaving 1 base of the junction unmatched. The CDR3 runs to 13 residues. The CDR3 bases are TGTGCCAGTAGTGGGACAGGGTATCAGCCCCAGCATTTT. It is translated as CASSGTGYQPQHF.

This rearrangement joins TRBV19 to TRBJ2-1; 8 positions agree with TRBD2. Unmatched junction bases numbered 7, after V lost 3 bases and J lost 0 bases. This CDR3 has 17 amino acids. Looked up from germline, CDR1 is LNHDA and CDR2 is SQIVND (reference sequence). The CDR3, as DNA: TGTGCCAGTAGTATCCAGGCGGGAGGCCTCTCCTACAATGAGCAGTTCTTC. Protein sequence: CASSIQAGGLSYNEQFF.

The chain employs TRBV27 and TRBJ2-2; a weak D match, TRBD1 (6 bases). The length of the CDR3 is 14 residues. Trimming took off 3 bases at V and 4 bases at J, with 9 bases between the two ends. Germline V CDR1 and CDR2: MNHEY, SMNVEV (reference sequence). The CDR3 DNA reads as TGTGCCAGCAGTTTCCCAGGGGTCACCGGGGAGCTGTTTTTT. This codes for CASSFPGVTGELFF.

The gene calls are TRBV29-1 and TRBJ2-1, with D possibly TRBD2 on 6 matching bases. Looked up from germline, CDR1 is SQVTM and CDR2 is ANQGSEA. Trimming stripped 7 bases from V and 5 bases from J, with 15 bases between. The CDR3 spans 13 residues. CDR3 DNA: TGCAGCGCTATACTTCTAGCGAACAATGAGCAGTTCTTC. It specifies CSAILLANNEQFF.

The rearrangement joins TRBV2 to TRBJ2-3; TRBD2 aligns across 9 bases. The V gene end was trimmed by 7 bases and the J gene end by 2 bases; junction bases not matched to a gene: 7. Germline V gives CDR1 SNHLY, CDR2 FYNNEI. This CDR3 region has 15 residues. In nucleotides, the CDR3 is TGTGCCAGCACGGCGGGAGGGTGGGACACAGATACGCAGTATTTT. Protein: CASTAGGWDTDTQYF.

V usage is TRBV7-2 and J usage is TRBJ2-7; D is ambiguous. The germline V gene has CDR1 SGHTA and CDR2 FQGNSA. The CDR3 extends over 12 amino acids. The V and J ends lost 1 base and 2 bases respectively, with 3 bases between them. CDR3 protein: CASSLDTYEQYF. CDR3 nucleotides: TGTGCCAGCAGCTTAGATACCTACGAGCAGTACTTC.

This chain connects TRBV29-1 to TRBJ2-5, with TRBD2 matching 12 bases. Per the germline V gene, CDR1 is SQVTM and CDR2 is ANQGSEA. Trimming at V came to 2 bases and at J to 4 bases, leaving 5 bases not matched to a gene. CDR3 length: 15 amino acids. CDR3 sequence: CSVELAGGLRETQYF. CDR3 nucleotide sequence: TGCAGCGTTGAACTAGCGGGAGGGTTAAGAGAGACCCAGTACTTC.

The J gene is TRBJ1-1, the V gene TRBV29-1; 12 bases agree with TRBD1. V dropped 0 bases and J dropped 5; count of bases not matched to a gene: 7. In germline, CDR1 is SQVTM, CDR2 ANQGSEA. This CDR3 is built from 16 residues. The CDR3 nucleotides read TGCAGCGTTGAAGACCCGGGACAGGGGGCCTGGACTGAAGCTTTCTTT. Amino acids: CSVEDPGQGAWTEAFF.

The chain carries TRBV27 and TRBJ2-7; maybe TRBD1 (6 bases). The germline V and J ends were trimmed by 2 bases and 3 bases, with 11 bases remaining between them. CDR1 MNHEY and CDR2 SMNVEV come from the germline V gene (reference sequence). The CDR3 runs to 14 residues. The CDR3 DNA sequence: TGTGCCAGCAGTTTAAGGGCCAGGGGCTACGAGCAGTACTTC. Protein product: CASSLRARGYEQYF.

This clone is a singleton in its sample. V and J are TRBV27 and TRBJ1-1; D may be TRBD1 (5 bases). CDR3 size: 13 residues. Trimming removed 8 bases from V and 5 bases from J, with 15 bases in between. Looked up from germline, CDR1 is MNHEY and CDR2 is SMNVEV (reference sequence). CDR3 amino acids: CASRGGGYTEAFF. The CDR3 nucleotides are TGTGCCAGCCGCGGGGGGGGTTATACTGAAGCTTTCTTT.

The chain uses TRBV7-3 and TRBJ2-3; no definite D call. CDR3 length: 16 residues. Germline V gene data show CDR1 as SGHTA and CDR2 as FQGTGA. Trimming removed 1 base from V and 4 bases from J, with 15 bases in between. The CDR3 here is CASSLNPAATPDTQYF. CDR3 nucleotide sequence: TGTGCCAGCAGCTTAAACCCTGCGGCTACGCCAGATACGCAGTATTTT.

V and J are TRBV9 and TRBJ2-1; 8 bases match TRBD2. The CDR3 is made up of 18 amino acids. Germline loops: CDR1 SGDLS, CDR2 YYNGEE. The junction had 12 bases not matched to a gene; V was cut back by 3 bases and J by 1 base. The CDR3 is CASSGPARSGSSYNEQFF. The CDR3 DNA reads TGTGCCAGCAGCGGACCAGCCAGGAGCGGGAGTTCCTACAATGAGCAGTTCTTC.

This chain joins TRBV25-1 and TRBJ1-2; D may be TRBD1 (5 bases). Germline CDR1 and CDR2: MGHDK and SYGVNS. The CDR3 is 13 amino acids. Trimming left V 6 bases short and J 8 bases short, with 16 bases between. The CDR3 bases are TGTGCCAGCAGGAAACAGGACTATGAGGGCTACACCTTC. Amino acids: CASRKQDYEGYTF.

The chain uses TRBV5-4 and TRBJ2-1, with a tentative D call TRBD2 (5 bases). V lost 0 bases, J lost 2 bases, and 12 bases lay in between. In germline, CDR1 is SGHNT, CDR2 YYREEE (reference sequence). The CDR3 has 16 amino acids. The CDR3 loop is CASSLDWRATYNEQFF. Here the CDR3 DNA reads TGTGCCAGCAGCTTGGACTGGCGGGCTACCTACAATGAGCAGTTCTTC.